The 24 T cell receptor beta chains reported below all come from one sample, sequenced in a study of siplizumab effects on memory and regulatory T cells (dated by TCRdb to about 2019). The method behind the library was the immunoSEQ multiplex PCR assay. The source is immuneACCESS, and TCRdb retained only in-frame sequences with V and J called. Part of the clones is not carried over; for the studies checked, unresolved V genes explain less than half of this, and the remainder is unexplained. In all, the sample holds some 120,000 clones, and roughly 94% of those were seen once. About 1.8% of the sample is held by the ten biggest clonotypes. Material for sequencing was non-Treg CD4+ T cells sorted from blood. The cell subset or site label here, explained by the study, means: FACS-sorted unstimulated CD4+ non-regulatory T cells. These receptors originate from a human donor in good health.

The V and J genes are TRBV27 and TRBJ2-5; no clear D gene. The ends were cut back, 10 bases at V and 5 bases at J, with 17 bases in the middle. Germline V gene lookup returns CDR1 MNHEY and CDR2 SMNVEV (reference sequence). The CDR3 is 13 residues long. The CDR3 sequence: CATSWSSRETQYF. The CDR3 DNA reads TGTGCCACCTCCTGGTCGAGTAGGGAGACCCAGTACTTC.

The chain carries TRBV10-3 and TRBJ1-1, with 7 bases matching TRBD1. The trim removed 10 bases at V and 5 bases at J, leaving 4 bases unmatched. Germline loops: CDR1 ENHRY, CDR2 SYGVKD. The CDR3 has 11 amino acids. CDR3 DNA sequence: TGTGCCACCCGACAGGGTACTGAAGCTTTCTTT. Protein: CATRQGTEAFF.

The CDR3 region has the DNA TGTGCCAGCTCACCACCGACGGGTATTCTCGAGCAGTACTTC. This gives the protein CASSPPTGILEQYF. This chain joins TRBV18 and TRBJ2-7; D gene unclear. CDR1 and CDR2 from the germline V gene are KGHSH and LQKENI. Trimming removed 0 bases at V and 6 bases at J, with 12 bases between. The CDR3 spans 14 residues.

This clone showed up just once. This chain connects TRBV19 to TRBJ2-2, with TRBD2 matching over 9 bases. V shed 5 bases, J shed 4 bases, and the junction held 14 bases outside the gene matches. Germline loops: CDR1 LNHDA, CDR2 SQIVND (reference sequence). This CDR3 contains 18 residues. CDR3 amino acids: CASSLPIAGDRGTGELFF. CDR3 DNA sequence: TGTGCCAGTAGTCTCCCCATAGCGGGGGATAGAGGCACCGGGGAGCTGTTTTTT. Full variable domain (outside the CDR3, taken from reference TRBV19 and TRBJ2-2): DGGITQSPKYLFRKEGQNVTLSCEQNLNHDAMYWYRQDPGQGLRLIYYSQIVNDFQKGDIAEGYSVSREKKESFPLTVTSAQKNPTAFYLCASSLPIAGDRGTGELFFGEGSRLTVL.

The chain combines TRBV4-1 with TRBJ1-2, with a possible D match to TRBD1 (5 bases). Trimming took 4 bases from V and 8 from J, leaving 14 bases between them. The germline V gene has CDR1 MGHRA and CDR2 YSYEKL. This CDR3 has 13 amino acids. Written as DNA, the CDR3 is TGCGCCAGCAGCCGGGACTCCTTATCCGGCTACACCTTC. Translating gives CASSRDSLSGYTF.

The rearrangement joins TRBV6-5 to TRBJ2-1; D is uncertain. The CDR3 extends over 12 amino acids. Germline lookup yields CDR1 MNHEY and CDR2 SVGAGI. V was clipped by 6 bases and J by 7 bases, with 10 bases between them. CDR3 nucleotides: TGTGCCAGCAGCCGCGGACCAAATGAGCAGTTCTTC. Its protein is CASSRGPNEQFF.

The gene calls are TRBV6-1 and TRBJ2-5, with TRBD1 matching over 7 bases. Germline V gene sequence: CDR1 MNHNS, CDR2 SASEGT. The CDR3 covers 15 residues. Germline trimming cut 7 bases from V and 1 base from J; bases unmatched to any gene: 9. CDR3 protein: CASNRGQSFQETQYF. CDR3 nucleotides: TGTGCCAGCAATAGGGGACAGTCTTTCCAAGAGACCCAGTACTTC.

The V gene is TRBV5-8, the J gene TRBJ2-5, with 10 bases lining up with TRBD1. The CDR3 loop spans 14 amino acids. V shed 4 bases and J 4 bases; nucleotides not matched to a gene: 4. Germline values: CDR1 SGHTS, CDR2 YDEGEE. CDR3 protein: CASSTWTGGETQYF. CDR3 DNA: TGTGCCAGCAGCACCTGGACAGGGGGAGAGACCCAGTACTTC.

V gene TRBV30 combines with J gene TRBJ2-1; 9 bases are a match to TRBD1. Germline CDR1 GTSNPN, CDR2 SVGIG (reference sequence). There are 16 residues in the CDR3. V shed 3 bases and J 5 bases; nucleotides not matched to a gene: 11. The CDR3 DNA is TGTGCCTGGAGCCCACTCCCGGGACAGGGCCACAATGAGCAGTTCTTC. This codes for CAWSPLPGQGHNEQFF.

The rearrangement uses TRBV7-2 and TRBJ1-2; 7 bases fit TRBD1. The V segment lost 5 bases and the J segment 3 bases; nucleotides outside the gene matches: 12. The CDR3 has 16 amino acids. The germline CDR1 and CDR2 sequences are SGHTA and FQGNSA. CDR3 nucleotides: TGTGCCAGCAGCCGCGGACAGGCGGGGGCTTACTATGGCTACACCTTC. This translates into CASSRGQAGAYYGYTF.

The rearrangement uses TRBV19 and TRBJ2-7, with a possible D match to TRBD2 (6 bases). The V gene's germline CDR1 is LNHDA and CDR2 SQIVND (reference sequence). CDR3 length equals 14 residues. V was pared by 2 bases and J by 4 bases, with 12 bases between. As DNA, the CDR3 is TGTGCCAGTAGTATACAGGGAGCGGGTTACGAGCAGTACTTC. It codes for CASSIQGAGYEQYF.

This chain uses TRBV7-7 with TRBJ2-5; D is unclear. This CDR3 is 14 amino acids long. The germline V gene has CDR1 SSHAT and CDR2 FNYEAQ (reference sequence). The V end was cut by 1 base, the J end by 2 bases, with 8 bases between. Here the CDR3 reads CASSLGGRQETQYF. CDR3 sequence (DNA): TGTGCCAGCAGCTTAGGAGGTCGGCAAGAGACCCAGTACTTC. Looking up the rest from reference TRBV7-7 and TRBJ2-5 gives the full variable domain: GAGVSQSPRYKVTKRGQDVTLRCDPISSHATLYWYQQALGQGPEFLTYFNYEAQPDKSGLPSDRFSAERPEGSISTLTIQRTEQRDSAMYRCASSLGGRQETQYFGPGTRLLVL.

The CDR3 sequence is CASSLNYPAGGRTDTQYF. CDR3 nucleotide sequence: TGTGCCAGCAGCTTAAACTACCCGGCGGGGGGCCGCACAGATACGCAGTATTTT. This chain joins TRBV7-2 and TRBJ2-3; 8 bases align to TRBD2. This CDR3 spans 18 amino acids. CDR1 and CDR2 (germline): SGHTA, FQGNSA. J lost 1 base, V lost 2 bases, and 11 bases had no gene match.

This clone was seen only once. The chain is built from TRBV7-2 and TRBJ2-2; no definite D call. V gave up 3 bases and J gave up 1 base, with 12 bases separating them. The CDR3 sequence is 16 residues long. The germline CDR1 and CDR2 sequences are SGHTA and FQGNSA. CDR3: CASSLINRVNTGELFF. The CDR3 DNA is TGTGCCAGCAGCTTGATTAACCGGGTGAACACCGGGGAGCTGTTTTTT.

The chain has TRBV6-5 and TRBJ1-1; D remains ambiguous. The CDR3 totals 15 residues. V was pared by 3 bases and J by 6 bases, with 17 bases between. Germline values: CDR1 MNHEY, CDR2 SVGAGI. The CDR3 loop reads CASSYMRREGPEAFF. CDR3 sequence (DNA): TGTGCCAGCAGTTATATGAGGAGGGAAGGGCCTGAAGCTTTCTTT.

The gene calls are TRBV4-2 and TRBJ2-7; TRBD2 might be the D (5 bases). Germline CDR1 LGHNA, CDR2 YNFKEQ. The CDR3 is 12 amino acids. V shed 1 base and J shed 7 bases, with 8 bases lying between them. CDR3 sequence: CASSQARGEQYF. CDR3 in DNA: TGTGCCAGCAGCCAAGCTCGGGGTGAGCAGTACTTC.

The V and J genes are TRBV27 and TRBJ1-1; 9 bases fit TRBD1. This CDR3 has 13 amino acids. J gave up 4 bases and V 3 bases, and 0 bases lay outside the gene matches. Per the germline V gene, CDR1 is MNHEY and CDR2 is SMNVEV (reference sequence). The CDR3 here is CASSLTGGTEAFF. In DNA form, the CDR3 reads TGTGCCAGCAGTTTGACAGGGGGCACTGAAGCTTTCTTT.

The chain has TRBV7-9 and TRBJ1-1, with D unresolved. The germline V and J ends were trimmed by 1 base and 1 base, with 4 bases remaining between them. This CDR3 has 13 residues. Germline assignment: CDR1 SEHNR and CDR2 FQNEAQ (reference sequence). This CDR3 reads CASSLDPNTEAFF. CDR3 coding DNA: TGTGCCAGCAGCTTAGATCCGAACACTGAAGCTTTCTTT.

The CDR3 loop is CASSSAGADLRAFF. CDR3 nucleotide sequence: TGCGCCAGCAGCTCCGCGGGGGCGGACTTACGAGCTTTCTTT. This sequence joins TRBV5-1 and TRBJ1-1; tentative D call: TRBD1 (6 bases). CDR1 is SGHRS, CDR2 YFSETQ, per germline. CDR3 size: 14 residues. V was trimmed by 3 bases and J by 10 bases, leaving 19 bases between them.

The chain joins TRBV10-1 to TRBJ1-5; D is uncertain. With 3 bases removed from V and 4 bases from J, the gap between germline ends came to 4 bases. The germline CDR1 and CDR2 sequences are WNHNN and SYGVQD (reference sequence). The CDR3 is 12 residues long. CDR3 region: CASSESNQPQHF. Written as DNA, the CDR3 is TGCGCCAGCAGTGAAAGTAATCAGCCCCAGCATTTT.

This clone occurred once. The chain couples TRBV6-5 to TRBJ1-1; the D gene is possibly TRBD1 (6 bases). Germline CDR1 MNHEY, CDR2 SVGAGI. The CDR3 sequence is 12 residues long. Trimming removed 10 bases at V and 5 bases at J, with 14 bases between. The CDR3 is CATHGGRTEAFF. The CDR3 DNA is TGTGCCACCCACGGGGGGCGGACTGAAGCTTTCTTT.

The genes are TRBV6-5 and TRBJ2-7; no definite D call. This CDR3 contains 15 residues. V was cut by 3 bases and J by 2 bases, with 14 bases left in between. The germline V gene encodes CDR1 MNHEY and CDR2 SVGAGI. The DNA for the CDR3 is TGTGCCAGCAGTTATGGAAGCCGAGCCCCCTACGAGCAGTACTTC. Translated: CASSYGSRAPYEQYF.

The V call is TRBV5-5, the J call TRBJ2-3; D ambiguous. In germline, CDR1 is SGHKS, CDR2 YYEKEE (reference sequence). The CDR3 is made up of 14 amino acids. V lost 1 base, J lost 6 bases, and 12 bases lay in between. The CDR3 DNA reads TGTGCCAGCAGCTTGTCTAGGTTCGGCGATACGCAGTATTTT. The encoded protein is CASSLSRFGDTQYF.

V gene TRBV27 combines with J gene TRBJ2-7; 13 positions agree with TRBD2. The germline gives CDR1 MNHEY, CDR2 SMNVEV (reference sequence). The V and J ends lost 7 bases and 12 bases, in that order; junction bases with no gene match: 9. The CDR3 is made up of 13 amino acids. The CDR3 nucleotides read TGTGCCAGCAAGGGACTAGCGGGGACGGGGCCGTACTTC. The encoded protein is CASKGLAGTGPYF.